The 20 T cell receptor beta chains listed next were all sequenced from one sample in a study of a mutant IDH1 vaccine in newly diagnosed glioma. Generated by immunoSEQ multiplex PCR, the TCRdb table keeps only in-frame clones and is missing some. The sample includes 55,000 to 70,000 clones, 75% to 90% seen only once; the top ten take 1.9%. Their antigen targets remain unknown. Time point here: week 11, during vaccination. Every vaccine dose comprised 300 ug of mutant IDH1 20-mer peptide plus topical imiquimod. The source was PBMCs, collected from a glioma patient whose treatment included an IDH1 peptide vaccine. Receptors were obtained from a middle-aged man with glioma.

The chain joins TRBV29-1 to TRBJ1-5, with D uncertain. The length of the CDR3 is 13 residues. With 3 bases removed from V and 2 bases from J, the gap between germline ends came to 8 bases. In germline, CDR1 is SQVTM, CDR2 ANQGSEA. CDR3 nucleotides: TGCAGCGTTGATTTCTCGGGCAATCAGCCCCAGCATTTT. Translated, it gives CSVDFSGNQPQHF.

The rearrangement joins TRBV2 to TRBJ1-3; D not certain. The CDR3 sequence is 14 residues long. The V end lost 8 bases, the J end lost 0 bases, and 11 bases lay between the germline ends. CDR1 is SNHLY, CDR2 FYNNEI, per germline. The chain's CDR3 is CASRQDLSGNTIYF. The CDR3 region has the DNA TGTGCCAGCCGGCAGGACCTCTCTGGAAACACCATATATTTT. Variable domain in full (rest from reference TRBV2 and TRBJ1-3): EPEVTQTPSHQVTQMGQEVILRCVPISNHLYFYWYRQILGQKVEFLVSFYNNEISEKSEIFDDQFSVERPDGSNFTLKIRSTKLEDSAMYFCASRQDLSGNTIYFGEGSWLTVV.

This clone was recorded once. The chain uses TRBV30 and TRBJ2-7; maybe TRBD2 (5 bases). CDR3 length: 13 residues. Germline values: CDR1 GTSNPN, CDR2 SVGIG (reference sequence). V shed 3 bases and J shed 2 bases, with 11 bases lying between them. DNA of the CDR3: TGTGCCTGGAGGCCCCCCGGGACCTACGAGCAGTACGTC. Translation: CAWRPPGTYEQYV.

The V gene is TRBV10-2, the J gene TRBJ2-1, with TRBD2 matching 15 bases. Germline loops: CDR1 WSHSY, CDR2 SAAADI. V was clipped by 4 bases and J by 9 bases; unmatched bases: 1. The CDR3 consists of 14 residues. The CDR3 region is CASSGTSGRVEQFF. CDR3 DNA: TGCGCCAGCAGTGGGACTAGCGGGAGGGTTGAGCAGTTCTTC.

Here the CDR3 reads CASRTIRGRTEAFF. Here the CDR3 DNA reads TGTGCCAGCAGAACAATACGGGGTAGGACTGAAGCTTTCTTT. The J gene is TRBJ1-1, the V gene TRBV2; D not certain. The germline gives CDR1 SNHLY, CDR2 FYNNEI. V shed 6 bases and J shed 5 bases, with 16 bases lying between them. The CDR3 consists of 14 residues.

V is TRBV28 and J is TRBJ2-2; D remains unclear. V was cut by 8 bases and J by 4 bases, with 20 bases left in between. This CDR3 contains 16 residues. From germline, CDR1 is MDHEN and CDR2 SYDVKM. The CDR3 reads CASWKGLVRSTGELFF. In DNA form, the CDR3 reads TGTGCCAGCTGGAAAGGGCTGGTTCGAAGCACCGGGGAGCTGTTTTTT.

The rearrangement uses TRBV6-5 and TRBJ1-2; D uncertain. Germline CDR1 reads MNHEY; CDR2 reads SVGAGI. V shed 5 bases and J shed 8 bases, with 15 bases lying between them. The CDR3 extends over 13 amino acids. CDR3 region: CASSTTRSNGYTF. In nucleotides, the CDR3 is TGTGCCAGCAGTACTACACGTTCTAACGGCTACACCTTC.

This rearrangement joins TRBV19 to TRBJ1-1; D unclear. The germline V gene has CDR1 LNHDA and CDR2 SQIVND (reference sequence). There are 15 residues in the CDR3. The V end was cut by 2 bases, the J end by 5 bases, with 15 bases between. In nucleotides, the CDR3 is TGTGCCAGTAGTATAAATCAGGAATGGCGGACTGAAGCTTTCTTT. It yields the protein CASSINQEWRTEAFF.

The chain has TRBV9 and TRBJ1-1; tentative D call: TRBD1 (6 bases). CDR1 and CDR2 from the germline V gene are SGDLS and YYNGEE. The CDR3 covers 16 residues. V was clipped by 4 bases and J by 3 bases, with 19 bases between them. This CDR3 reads CASSPRGTLRDTEAFF. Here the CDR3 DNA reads TGTGCCAGCAGCCCGAGGGGGACACTCCGGGACACTGAAGCTTTCTTT.

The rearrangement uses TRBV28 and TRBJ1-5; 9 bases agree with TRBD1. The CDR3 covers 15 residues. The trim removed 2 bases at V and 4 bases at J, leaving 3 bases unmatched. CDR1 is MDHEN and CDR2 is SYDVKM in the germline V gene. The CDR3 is CASSLGTGPNQPQHF. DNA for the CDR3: TGTGCCAGCAGTTTAGGGACAGGGCCAAATCAGCCCCAGCATTTT.

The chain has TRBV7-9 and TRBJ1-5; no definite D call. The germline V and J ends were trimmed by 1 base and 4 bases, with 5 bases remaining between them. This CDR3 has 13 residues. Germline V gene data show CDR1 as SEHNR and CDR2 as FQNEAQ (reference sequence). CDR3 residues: CASSLGVNQPQHF. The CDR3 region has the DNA TGTGCCAGCAGCTTAGGGGTGAATCAGCCCCAGCATTTT. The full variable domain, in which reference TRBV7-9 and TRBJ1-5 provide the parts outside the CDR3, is DTGVSQNPRHKITKRGQNVTFRCDPISEHNRLYWYRQTLGQGPEFLTYFQNEAQLEKSRLLSDRFSAERPKGSFSTLEIQRTEQGDSAMYLCASSLGVNQPQHFGDGTRLSIL.

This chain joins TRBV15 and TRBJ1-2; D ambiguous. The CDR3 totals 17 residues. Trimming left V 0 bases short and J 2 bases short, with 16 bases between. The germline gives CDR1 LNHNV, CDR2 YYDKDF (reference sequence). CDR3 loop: CATSRDNAGSRNYGYTF. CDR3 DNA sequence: TGTGCCACCAGCAGAGATAATGCCGGCTCAAGAAACTATGGCTACACCTTC. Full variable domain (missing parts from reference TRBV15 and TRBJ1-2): DAMVIQNPRYQVTQFGKPVTLSCSQTLNHNVMYWYQQKSSQAPKLLFHYYDKDFNNEADTPDNFQSRRPNTSFCFLDIRSPGLGDTAMYLCATSRDNAGSRNYGYTFGSGTRLTVV.

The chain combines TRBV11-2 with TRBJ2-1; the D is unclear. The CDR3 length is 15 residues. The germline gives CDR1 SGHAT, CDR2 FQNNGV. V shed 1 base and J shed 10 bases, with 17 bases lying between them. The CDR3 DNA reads TGTGCCAGCAGCTTAGCCCAGCCGGCGGCTTGGGAGCAGTTCTTC. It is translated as CASSLAQPAAWEQFF.

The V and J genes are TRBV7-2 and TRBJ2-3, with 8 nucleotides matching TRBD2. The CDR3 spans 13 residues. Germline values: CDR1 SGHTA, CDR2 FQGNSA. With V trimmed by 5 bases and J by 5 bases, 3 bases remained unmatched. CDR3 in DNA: TGTGCCAGCAGCCTGGCGGGGGGAGATACGCAGTATTTT. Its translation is CASSLAGGDTQYF. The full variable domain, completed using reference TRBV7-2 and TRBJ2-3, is GAGVSQSPSNKVTEKGKDVELRCDPISGHTALYWYRQSLGQGLEFLIYFQGNSAPDKSGLPSDRFSAERTGGSVSTLTIQRTQQEDSAVYLCASSLAGGDTQYFGPGTRLTVL.

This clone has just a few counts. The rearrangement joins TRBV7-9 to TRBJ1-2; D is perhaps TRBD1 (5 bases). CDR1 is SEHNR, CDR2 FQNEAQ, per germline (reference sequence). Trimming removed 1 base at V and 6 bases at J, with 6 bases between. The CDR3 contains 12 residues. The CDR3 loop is CASSLGQNGYTF. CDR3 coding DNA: TGTGCCAGCAGCTTAGGACAGAATGGCTACACCTTC.

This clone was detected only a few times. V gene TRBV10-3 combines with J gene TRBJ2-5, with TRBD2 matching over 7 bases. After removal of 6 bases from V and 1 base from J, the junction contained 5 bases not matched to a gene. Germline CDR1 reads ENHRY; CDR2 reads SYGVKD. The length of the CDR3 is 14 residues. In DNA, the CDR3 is TGTGCCATCAGGAGGACTAGTTCCCAAGAGACCCAGTACTTC. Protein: CAIRRTSSQETQYF.

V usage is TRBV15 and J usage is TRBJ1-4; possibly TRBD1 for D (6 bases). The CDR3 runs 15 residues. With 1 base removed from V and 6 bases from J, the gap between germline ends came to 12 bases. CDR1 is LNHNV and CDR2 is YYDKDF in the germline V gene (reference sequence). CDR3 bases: TGTGCCACCAGCAGAGCACAGGGAACGTATGAAAAACTGTTTTTT. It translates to CATSRAQGTYEKLFF.

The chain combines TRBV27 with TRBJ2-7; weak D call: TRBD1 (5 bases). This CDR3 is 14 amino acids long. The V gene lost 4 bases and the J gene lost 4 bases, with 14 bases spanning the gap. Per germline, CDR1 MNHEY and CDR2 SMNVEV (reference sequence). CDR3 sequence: CASSSPGNTYEQYF. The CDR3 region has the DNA TGTGCCAGCAGTTCTCCAGGGAACACTTACGAGCAGTACTTC.

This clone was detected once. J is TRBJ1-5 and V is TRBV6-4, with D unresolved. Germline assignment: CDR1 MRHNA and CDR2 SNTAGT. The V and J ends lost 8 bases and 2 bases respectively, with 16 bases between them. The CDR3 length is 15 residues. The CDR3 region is CASAQSAGGNQPQHF. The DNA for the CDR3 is TGTGCCAGCGCCCAATCCGCAGGTGGCAATCAGCCCCAGCATTTT.

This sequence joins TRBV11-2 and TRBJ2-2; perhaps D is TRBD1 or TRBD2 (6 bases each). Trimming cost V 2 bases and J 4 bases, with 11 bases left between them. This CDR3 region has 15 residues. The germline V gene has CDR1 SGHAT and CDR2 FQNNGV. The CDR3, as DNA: TGTGCCAGCAGCTTATTGGGGGGCGCCACCGGGGAGCTGTTTTTT. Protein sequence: CASSLLGGATGELFF.